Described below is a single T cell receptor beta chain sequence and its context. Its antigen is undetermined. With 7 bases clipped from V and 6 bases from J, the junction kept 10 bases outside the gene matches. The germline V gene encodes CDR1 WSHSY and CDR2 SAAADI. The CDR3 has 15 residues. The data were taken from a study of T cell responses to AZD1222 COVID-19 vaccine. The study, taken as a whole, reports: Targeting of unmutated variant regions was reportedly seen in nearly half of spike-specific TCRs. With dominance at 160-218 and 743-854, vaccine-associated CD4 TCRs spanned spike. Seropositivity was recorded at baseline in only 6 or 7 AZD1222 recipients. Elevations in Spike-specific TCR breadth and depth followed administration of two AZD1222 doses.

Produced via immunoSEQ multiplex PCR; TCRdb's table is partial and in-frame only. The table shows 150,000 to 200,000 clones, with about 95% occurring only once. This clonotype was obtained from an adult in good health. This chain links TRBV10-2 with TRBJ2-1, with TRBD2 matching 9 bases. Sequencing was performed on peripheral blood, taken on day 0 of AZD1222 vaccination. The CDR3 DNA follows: TGCGCCAGCACCTTGATTCTAGCGGGACCCAATGAGCAGTTCTTC. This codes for CASTLILAGPNEQFF.